Listed below are T cell receptor beta chains from one sample, sequenced in a study of early T cells in non-severe SARS-CoV-2 infection. In TCRdb, the 5' RACE reads were re-called with MiXCR into one record per CDR3 protein. The repertoire holds more than 55,000 distinct CDR3 sequences, with around 9% as singletons. Sequencing was carried out using whole blood. These receptors were collected from an adult who was a healthcare worker with PCR-confirmed SARS-CoV-2 infection or an uninfected control (not recorded which). Each CDR3 is given with its conserved first and last residue. The D gene is left open where the match is weak. Not all rows give a size; the values are once, few, many and, for expanded clones, a class.

cdr3_nt	cdr3_aa	v_call	clone_size	d_call	j_call
TGTGCCAGCAGTTTGAGGGGGCTAACCTACAATGAGCAGTTCTTC	CASSLRGLTYNEQFF	TRBV12-3/TRBV12-4	many	TRBD1	TRBJ2-1
TGCAGTGCTAGTGGCGGGAGGGTCGATAGCGGGGAGCTGTTTTTT	CSASGGRVDSGELFF	TRBV20-1	many	TRBD2	TRBJ2-2
TGCAGTGCTATCCGGGGACAGATTGGCTACACCTTC	CSAIRGQIGYTF	TRBV20-1	many	TRBD1	TRBJ1-2
TGTGCCAGCAGATTATCGGGAGCCTACGAGCAGTACTTC	CASRLSGAYEQYF	TRBV27	many	.	TRBJ2-7
TGTGCCAGCAGCCAAGTTAGTGGGAGCTCCTACGAGCAGTACTTC	CASSQVSGSSYEQYF	TRBV4-2	.	.	TRBJ2-7
TGTGCCAGCAGCTTCATGACGGAATACTATGGCTACACCTTC	CASSFMTEYYGYTF	TRBV7-8	many	.	TRBJ1-2
TGTGCCAGCAGCGGAGGGTTAGGGGGGCCAGATACGCAGTATTTT	CASSGGLGGPDTQYF	TRBV9	many	.	TRBJ2-3
TGTGCCAGCAGCGTAGATGTATCGGGCAGGGTCCTCCGCGAGCAGTACTTC	CASSVDVSGRVLREQYF	TRBV9	few	.	TRBJ2-7
TGTGCCAGCAGTTTTCTTAGGGTCTATGGCTACACCTTC	CASSFLRVYGYTF	TRBV28	.	.	TRBJ1-2
TGTGCCAGCTCACCGCCGGGACCCACCTACGAGCAGTACTTC	CASSPPGPTYEQYF	TRBV18	many	.	TRBJ2-7
TGCGCCAGCAGCTTGGACGCCACCGGGGAGCTGTTTTTT	CASSLDATGELFF	TRBV5-1	many	.	TRBJ2-2
TGTGCCAGCAGTTTCTGGACAGGCTATCCCTACGAGCAGTACTTC	CASSFWTGYPYEQYF	TRBV27	many	TRBD1	TRBJ2-7
TGCGCCAGCAGCTTGGGGGCCCGATCCCAAGAGACCCAGTACTTC	CASSLGARSQETQYF	TRBV5-1	many	.	TRBJ2-5
TGTGCCACCGGAGGAGGGGGCCCCGTCAATGAGCAGTTCTTC	CATGGGGPVNEQFF	TRBV12-3/TRBV12-4	many	.	TRBJ2-1
TGTGCCAGCATTAGGTCCCGTGCGGGAGGCACAGATACGCAGTATTTT	CASIRSRAGGTDTQYF	TRBV6-6	many	TRBD2	TRBJ2-3
TGTGCCAGCAGCTCCCCCAGGCCTACCAATGAGCAGTTCTTC	CASSSPRPTNEQFF	TRBV11-2	.	.	TRBJ2-1
TGCGCCAGCAGCCAAGATTCAGCTAGCTCCTACGAGCAGTACTTC	CASSQDSASSYEQYF	TRBV4-3	many	.	TRBJ2-7
TGTGCCAGTAGTCTCAGACTAAGCACAGATACGCAGTATTTT	CASSLRLSTDTQYF	TRBV19	few	.	TRBJ2-3